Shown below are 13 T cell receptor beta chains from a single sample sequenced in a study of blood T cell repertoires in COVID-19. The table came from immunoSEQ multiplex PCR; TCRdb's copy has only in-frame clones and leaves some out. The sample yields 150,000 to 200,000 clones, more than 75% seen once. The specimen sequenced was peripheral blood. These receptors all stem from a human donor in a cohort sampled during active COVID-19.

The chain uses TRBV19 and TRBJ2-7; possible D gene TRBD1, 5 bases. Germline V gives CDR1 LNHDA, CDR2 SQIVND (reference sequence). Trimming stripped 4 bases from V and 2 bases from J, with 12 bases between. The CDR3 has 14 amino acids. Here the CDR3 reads CASSTGNPPYEQYF. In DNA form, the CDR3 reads TGTGCCAGTAGTACAGGGAACCCGCCCTACGAGCAGTACTTC.

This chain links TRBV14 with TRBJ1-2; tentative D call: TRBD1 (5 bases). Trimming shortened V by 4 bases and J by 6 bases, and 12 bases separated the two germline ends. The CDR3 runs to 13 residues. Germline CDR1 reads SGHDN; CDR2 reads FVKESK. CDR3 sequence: CASSRSQEHGYTF. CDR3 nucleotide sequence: TGTGCCAGCAGCCGTTCACAGGAACATGGCTACACCTTC.

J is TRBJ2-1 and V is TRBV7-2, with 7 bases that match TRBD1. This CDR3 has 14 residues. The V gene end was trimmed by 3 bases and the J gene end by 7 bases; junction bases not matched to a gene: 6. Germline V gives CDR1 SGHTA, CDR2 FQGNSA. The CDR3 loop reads CASSFLKGANEQFF. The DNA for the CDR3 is TGTGCCAGCAGCTTCTTAAAGGGGGCAAATGAGCAGTTCTTC.

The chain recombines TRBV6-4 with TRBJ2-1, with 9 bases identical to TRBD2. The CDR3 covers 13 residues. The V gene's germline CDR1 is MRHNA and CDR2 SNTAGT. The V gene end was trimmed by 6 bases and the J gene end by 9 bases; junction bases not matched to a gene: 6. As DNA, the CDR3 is TGTGCCAGCAGCCCTAGCGGGACTACTGAGCAGTTCTTC. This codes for CASSPSGTTEQFF.

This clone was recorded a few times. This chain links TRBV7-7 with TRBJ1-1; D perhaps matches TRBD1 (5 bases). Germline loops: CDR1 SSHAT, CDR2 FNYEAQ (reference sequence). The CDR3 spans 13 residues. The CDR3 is CATQQVMNTEAFF. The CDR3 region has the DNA TGTGCTACGCAACAGGTCATGAACACTGAAGCTTTCTTT.

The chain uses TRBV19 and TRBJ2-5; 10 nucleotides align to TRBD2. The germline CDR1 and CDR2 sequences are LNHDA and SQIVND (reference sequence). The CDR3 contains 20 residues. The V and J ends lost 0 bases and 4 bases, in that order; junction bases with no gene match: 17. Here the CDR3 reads CASSIDGPPKREGLRETQYF. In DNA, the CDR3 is TGTGCCAGTAGTATAGATGGCCCCCCGAAGCGGGAGGGCCTACGAGAGACCCAGTACTTC.

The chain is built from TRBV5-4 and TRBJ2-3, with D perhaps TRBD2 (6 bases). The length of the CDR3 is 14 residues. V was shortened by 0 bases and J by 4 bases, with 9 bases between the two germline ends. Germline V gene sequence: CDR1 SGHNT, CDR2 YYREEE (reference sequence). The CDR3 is CASSLGLVSDTQYF. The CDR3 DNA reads TGTGCCAGCAGCTTGGGACTAGTCTCAGATACGCAGTATTTT. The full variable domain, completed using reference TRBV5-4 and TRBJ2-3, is ETGVTQSPTHLIKTRGQQVTLRCSSQSGHNTVSWYQQALGQGPQFIFQYYREEENGRGNFPPRFSGLQFPNYSSELNVNALELDDSALYLCASSLGLVSDTQYFGPGTRLTVL.

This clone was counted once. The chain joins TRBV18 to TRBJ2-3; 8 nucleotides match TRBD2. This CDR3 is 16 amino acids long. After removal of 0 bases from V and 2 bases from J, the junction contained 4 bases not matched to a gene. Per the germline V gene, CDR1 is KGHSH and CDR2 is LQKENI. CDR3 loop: CASSPPPGGDTDTQYF. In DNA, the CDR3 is TGTGCCAGCTCACCACCCCCCGGGGGGGACACAGATACGCAGTATTTT.

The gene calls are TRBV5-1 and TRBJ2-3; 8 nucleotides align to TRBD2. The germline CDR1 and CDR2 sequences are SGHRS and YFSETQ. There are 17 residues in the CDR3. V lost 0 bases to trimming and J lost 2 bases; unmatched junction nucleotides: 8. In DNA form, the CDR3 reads TGCGCCAGCAGCTTGGATACTAGCGGAGACCCCACAGATACGCAGTATTTT. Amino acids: CASSLDTSGDPTDTQYF. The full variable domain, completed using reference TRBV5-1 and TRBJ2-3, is KAGVTQTPRYLIKTRGQQVTLSCSPISGHRSVSWYQQTPGQGLQFLFEYFSETQRNKGNFPGRFSGRQFSNSRSEMNVSTLELGDSALYLCASSLDTSGDPTDTQYFGPGTRLTVL.

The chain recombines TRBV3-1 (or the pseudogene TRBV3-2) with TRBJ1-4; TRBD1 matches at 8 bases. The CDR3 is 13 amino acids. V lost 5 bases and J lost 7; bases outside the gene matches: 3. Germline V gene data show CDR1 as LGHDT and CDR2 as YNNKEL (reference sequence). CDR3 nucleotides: TGTGCCAGCAGCTTCGGACAGGGTGAAAAACTGTTTTTT. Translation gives CASSFGQGEKLFF.

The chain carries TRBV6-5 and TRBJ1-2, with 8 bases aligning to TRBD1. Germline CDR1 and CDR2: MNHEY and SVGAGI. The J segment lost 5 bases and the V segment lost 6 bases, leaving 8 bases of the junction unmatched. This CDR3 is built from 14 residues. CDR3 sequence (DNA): TGTGCCAGCAGGGGGACAGGCGAAACTTATGGCTACACCTTC. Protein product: CASRGTGETYGYTF.

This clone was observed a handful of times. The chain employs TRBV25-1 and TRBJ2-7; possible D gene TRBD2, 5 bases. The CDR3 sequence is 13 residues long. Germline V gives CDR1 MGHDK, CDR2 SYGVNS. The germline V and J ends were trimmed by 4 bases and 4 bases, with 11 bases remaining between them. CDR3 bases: TGTGCCAGCAGTGGGTACGGACTTTACGAGCAGTACTTC. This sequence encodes CASSGYGLYEQYF.

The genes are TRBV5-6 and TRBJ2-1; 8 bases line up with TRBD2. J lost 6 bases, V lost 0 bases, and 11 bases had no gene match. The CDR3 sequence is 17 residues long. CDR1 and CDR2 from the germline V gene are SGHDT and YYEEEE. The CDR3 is CASSLAPGGPMGNEQFF. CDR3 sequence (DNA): TGTGCCAGCAGCTTGGCACCGGGGGGGCCAATGGGCAATGAGCAGTTCTTC.